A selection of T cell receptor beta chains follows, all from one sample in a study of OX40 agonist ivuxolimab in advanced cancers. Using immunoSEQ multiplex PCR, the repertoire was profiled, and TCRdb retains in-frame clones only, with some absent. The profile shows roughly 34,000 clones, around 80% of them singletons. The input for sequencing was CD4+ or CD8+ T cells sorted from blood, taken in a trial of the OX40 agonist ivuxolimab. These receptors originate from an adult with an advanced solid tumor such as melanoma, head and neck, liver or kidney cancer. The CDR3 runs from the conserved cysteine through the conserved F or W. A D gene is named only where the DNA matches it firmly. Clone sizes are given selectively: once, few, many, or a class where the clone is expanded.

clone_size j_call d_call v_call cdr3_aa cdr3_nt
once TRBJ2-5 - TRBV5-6 CASSLRNLETQYF TGTGCCAGCAGCTTGAGAAACCTAGAGACCCAGTACTTC
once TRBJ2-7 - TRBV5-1 CASSLYSSYEQYF TGCGCCAGCAGCTTATACAGTTCGTACGAGCAGTACTTC
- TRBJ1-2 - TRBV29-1 CSVVGGRYSYGYTF TGCAGCGTTGTCGGCGGGAGGTATTCCTATGGCTACACCTTC
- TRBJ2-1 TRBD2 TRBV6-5 CASTQTSGGQFF TGTGCCAGCACCCAGACTAGCGGGGGACAGTTCTTC
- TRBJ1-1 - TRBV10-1 CASSESTMGGNTEAFF TGCGCCAGCAGTGAGTCGACAATGGGGGGGAACACTGAAGCTTTCTTT
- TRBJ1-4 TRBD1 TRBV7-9 CASSSTDRDLDRAREKLFF TGTGCCAGCAGCTCAACGGACAGGGACCTCGATAGGGCTAGGGAAAAACTGTTTTTT
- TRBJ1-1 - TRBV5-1 CASKSGWVLANTEAFF TGCGCCAGCAAATCGGGATGGGTATTGGCGAACACTGAAGCTTTCTTT
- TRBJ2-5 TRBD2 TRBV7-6 CASSIPSGGANRETQYF TGTGCCAGCAGCATTCCTAGCGGGGGGGCCAACAGAGAGACCCAGTACTTC
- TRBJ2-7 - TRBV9 CASSVVSSTYEQYF TGTGCCAGCAGCGTAGTGAGTTCTACCTACGAGCAGTACTTC
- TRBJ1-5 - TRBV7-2 CASSLAGYWDQPQHF TGTGCCAGCAGCTTAGCGGGGTACTGGGATCAGCCCCAGCATTTT
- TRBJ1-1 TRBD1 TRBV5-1 CASTDRAGTEAFF TGCGCCAGCACCGACAGGGCGGGCACTGAAGCTTTCTTT
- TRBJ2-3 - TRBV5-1 CATRAPGDTQYF TGCGCCACCCGCGCCCCCGGAGATACGCAGTATTTT
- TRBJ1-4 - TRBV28 CASLNRETEKLFF TGTGCCAGTCTGAACAGGGAGACTGAAAAACTGTTTTTT
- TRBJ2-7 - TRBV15 CATSRDALSSYEQYF TGTGCCACCAGCAGAGACGCCCTGAGCTCCTACGAGCAGTACTTC
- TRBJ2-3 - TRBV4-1 CASSQEGTDTQYF TGCGCCAGCAGCCAAGAAGGGACAGATACGCAGTATTTT
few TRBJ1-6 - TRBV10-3 CAIKGSKIRDSPLHF TGTGCCATCAAGGGGAGCAAGATCAGGGATTCACCCCTCCACTTT
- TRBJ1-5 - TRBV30 CAWTLEGGGNQPQHF TGTGCCTGGACCCTTGAAGGGGGAGGCAATCAGCCCCAGCATTTT
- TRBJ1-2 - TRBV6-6 CASSYSMVGDGYTF TGTGCCAGCAGTTACTCGATGGTGGGGGATGGCTACACCTTC
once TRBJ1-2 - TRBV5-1 CASSPGLRTVNYGYTF TGCGCCAGCAGCCCGGGTCTTAGGACGGTGAACTATGGCTACACCTTC
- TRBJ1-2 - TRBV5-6 CASSFGPENYGYTF TGTGCCAGCAGCTTCGGGCCAGAGAACTATGGCTACACCTTC
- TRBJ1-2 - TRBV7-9 CASSLPENAFYGYTF TGTGCCAGCAGCTTACCTGAAAACGCGTTCTATGGCTACACCTTC
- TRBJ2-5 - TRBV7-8 CASSLSLRPDQETQYF TGTGCCAGCAGCTTATCCCTGCGGCCCGATCAAGAGACCCAGTACTTC
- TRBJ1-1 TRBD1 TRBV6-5 CASSYRGITEAFF TGTGCCAGCAGCTACAGGGGAATAACTGAAGCTTTCTTT
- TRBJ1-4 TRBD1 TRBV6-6 CASSSRGGGIEKLFF TGTGCCAGCAGTTCCCGGGGAGGGGGCATTGAAAAACTGTTTTTT
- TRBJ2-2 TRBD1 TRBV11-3 CASSLNPPDRVDTGELFF TGTGCCAGCAGCTTAAATCCCCCGGACAGGGTGGACACCGGGGAGCTGTTTTTT